These 20 T cell receptor beta chains came from one sample sequenced in a study of tumor-infiltrating lymphocytes in primary liver carcinoma. Production of TCR beta cDNA used approximately 0.55 ug total RNA together with a constant-region primer. ARM-PCR, slightly modified, supplied the TCR beta libraries through three nested multiplex PCR rounds. The opening two PCR rounds, around 11 cycles each, paired TRBV1-TRBV30 forward primers with a C-beta reverse primer. TCRdb ran MiXCR on the multiplex PCR reads and lists one entry per CDR3 protein. The sample lists 70,000 to 85,000 distinct CDR3 sequences; about 70% were seen once. From roughly 18-30 mg of unsorted bulk tissue, DNA and RNA were co-extracted together. Sequenced material: liver tumor tissue from sampling region 4. Subset indicated: tumor region T4, right-lateral pole. The source of these receptors is a woman aged 55 to 70 with primary liver carcinoma and hepatitis B virus infection.

This clonotype has a count of ten or more. The chain links TRBV5-1 to TRBJ2-5, with 7 nucleotides matching TRBD1. The CDR3 covers 16 residues. The germline CDR1 and CDR2 sequences are SGHRS and YFSETQ. Losses at the gene ends were 0 bases for V and 1 base for J; bases not matched to a gene: 6. The CDR3 region is CASSLGTTGPQETQYF. The CDR3 DNA reads as TGCGCCAGCAGCTTGGGAACGACAGGGCCCCAAGAGACCCAGTACTTC.

Concerning this clonotype itself: Being one base from a much bigger clone, this may be a read error. V and J are TRBV30 and TRBJ2-3; D remains ambiguous. The V end lost 2 bases, the J end lost 0 bases, and 9 bases lay between the germline ends. This CDR3 is 14 amino acids long. The germline gives CDR1 GTSNPN, CDR2 SVGIG (reference sequence). CDR3 amino acids: CAWSLSRSTDTQYF. The CDR3 DNA sequence: TGTGCCTGGAGTCTTAGCAGGAGCACAGATACGCAGTATTTT.

As concerns this clonotype: This may be a read error: a much more frequent sequence differs by one nucleotide. This sequence joins TRBV5-1 and TRBJ2-1; D is unresolved. Trimming took off 4 bases at V and 3 bases at J, with 11 bases between the two ends. Germline values: CDR1 SGHRS, CDR2 YFSETQ. This CDR3 is 14 amino acids long. The chain's CDR3 is CASSLGLDYNEQFF. Here the CDR3 DNA reads TGCGCCAGCAGCCTAGGTCTAGACTACAATGAGCAGTTCTTC.

This clonotype has only one observation. No conserved phenylalanine or tryptophan is present at the end of the CDR3, so a read error is the likely explanation. The chain is built from TRBV6-1 and TRBJ2-3; TRBD1 or TRBD2 may be the D gene (5 bases each). CDR1 and CDR2 from the germline V gene are MNHNS and SASEGT. V lost 2 bases, J lost 3 bases, and 9 bases lay in between. The CDR3 spans 14 residues. The CDR3 reads CASSERDGTDTQYV. The CDR3 coding sequence is TGTGCCAGCAGTGAAAGGGACGGAACAGATACGCAGTATGTT.

Concerning this clonotype: A read error may be the cause here, since a much bigger clone is one base away. This chain joins TRBV5-8 and TRBJ1-5; tentatively, D is TRBD1 (6 bases). CDR1 and CDR2 from the germline V gene are SGHTS and YDEGEE. There are 15 residues in the CDR3. V shed 4 bases and J shed 2 bases, with 13 bases lying between them. CDR3 protein: CASSDRTVGNQPQHF. In DNA, the CDR3 is TGTGCCAGCAGCGACAGGACCGTTGGCAATCAGCCCCAGCATTTT.

This clonotype came up many times. The gene calls are TRBV6-1 and TRBJ2-7; D is undetermined. Germline V CDR1 and CDR2: MNHNS, SASEGT. The V gene lost 3 bases and the J gene lost 2 bases, with 11 bases spanning the gap. The CDR3 is 14 residues long. The CDR3 sequence: CASSEIGTAYEQYF. The CDR3 coding sequence is TGTGCCAGCAGTGAGATCGGCACAGCCTACGAGCAGTACTTC.

DNA of the CDR3: TGCAGCGTTGAAGGCTCGACAGGGTCCATAGAGACCCAGTACTTC. It yields the protein CSVEGSTGSIETQYF. The chain is built from TRBV29-1 and TRBJ2-5; 7 nucleotides line up with TRBD1. The V gene end was trimmed by 1 base and the J gene end by 4 bases; junction bases not matched to a gene: 9. From germline, CDR1 is SQVTM and CDR2 ANQGSEA. CDR3 size: 15 residues.

This clonotype came up many times. This chain joins TRBV14 and TRBJ1-2, with 10 nucleotides matching TRBD1. The J segment lost 8 bases and the V segment lost 5 bases, leaving 8 bases of the junction unmatched. This CDR3 has 14 residues. From germline, CDR1 is SGHDN and CDR2 FVKESK. CDR3 region: CASSAQGQGIGYTF. The CDR3 bases are TGTGCCAGCAGCGCCCAGGGACAGGGGATCGGCTACACCTTC.

As concerns this clonotype: The junction and the germline gene differ at one end; a read error may be behind it. This chain uses TRBV20-1 with TRBJ1-1; D is ambiguous. Looked up from germline, CDR1 is DFQATT and CDR2 is SNEGSKA (reference sequence). This CDR3 spans 11 amino acids. CDR3 sequence: CGASARAEVFF. The CDR3 nucleotides are TGCGGTGCTAGTGCCAGAGCTGAAGTTTTCTTT.

As to this clonotype: At one of its ends the junction is not consistent with the germline gene, which may arise from a read error. This chain links TRBV6-1 with TRBJ1-2; TRBD1 is a possible D gene (5 bases). Germline CDR1 MNHNS, CDR2 SASEGT. The CDR3 has 15 amino acids. CDR3 nucleotide sequence: TGTGCCAGCAGAGAAATTTCACAGGATCTTTATGGCTACTCCTTC. It codes for CASREISQDLYGYSF.

The J gene is TRBJ2-1, the V gene TRBV28; possibly TRBD1 for D (7 bases). The CDR3 has 12 amino acids. The V and J ends lost 11 bases and 11 bases respectively, with 19 bases between them. From germline, CDR1 is MDHEN and CDR2 SYDVKM. CDR3 protein: CAAAGGSRKQFF. In DNA, the CDR3 is TGTGCCGCCGCAGGGGGGAGTCGGAAGCAGTTCTTC.

About this clonotype: Relative to the germline gene, one junction end is altered; a read error may explain this. The rearrangement uses TRBV6-5 and TRBJ2-7; D gene uncertain. The CDR3 runs 16 residues. CDR1 and CDR2 from the germline V gene are MNHEY and SVGAGI. CDR3: CVSSYSNNFLGYEQYF. Written as DNA, the CDR3 is TGTGTCAGCAGTTACTCAAACAACTTTTTGGGCTACGAGCAGTACTTC.

Of note for this clonotype: As the CDR3 is not closed by the conserved phenylalanine or tryptophan, this likely results from a read error. The V and J genes are TRBV4-2 and TRBJ2-3; 7 bases are a match to TRBD1. This CDR3 contains 16 residues. CDR1 and CDR2 from the germline V gene are LGHNA and YNFKEQ. The CDR3 region is CASSQGPGQITDTQYP. CDR3 DNA sequence: TGTGCCAGTAGCCAAGGACCGGGACAGATCACAGATACGCAGTATCCT.

As concerns this clonotype: Compared with germline, one end of the junction differs, possibly owing to a read error. The chain couples TRBV6-5 to TRBJ2-7; 12 bases agree with TRBD2. The CDR3 sequence is 15 residues long. Germline loops: CDR1 MNHEY, CDR2 SVGAGI. This chain's CDR3 is CAGSSSTSGRLKRYF. The CDR3 nucleotides read TGTGCCGGCAGTTCATCGACTAGCGGGAGACTGAAGCGGTACTTC.

This clonotype appeared many times. The CDR3 DNA reads TGCGCCAGCAGCGGACAGTCCGGATCACCCCTCCACTTT. Protein: CASSGQSGSPLHF. The chain joins TRBV10-2 to TRBJ1-6; D may be TRBD1 (6 bases). Trimming cost V 6 bases and J 10 bases, with 13 bases left between them. Germline V gene sequence: CDR1 WSHSY, CDR2 SAAADI. The length of the CDR3 is 13 residues.

Remarks on this clonotype: Here the CDR3 omits its conserved ending phenylalanine or tryptophan, so a read error is the likely source. The CDR3 reads CAGSLASAARGEQFS. CDR3 in DNA: TGTGCCGGCAGCTTGGCATCGGCTGCCCGGGGTGAGCAGTTCTCC. The rearrangement joins TRBV11-3 to TRBJ2-1; possibly TRBD2 for D (5 bases). Germline values: CDR1 SGHNT, CDR2 YENEEA. The CDR3 extends over 15 amino acids.

Concerning this clonotype itself: Germline and junction disagree at one end, which may indicate a read error. The chain has TRBV29-1 and TRBJ2-6; D gene uncertain. Germline V CDR1 and CDR2: SQVTM, ANQGSEA. The CDR3 is 14 amino acids. The CDR3 loop reads CSIESSSGANVLTF. CDR3 DNA: TGCAGCATTGAAAGTAGCTCTGGGGCCAACGTCCTGACTTTC.

A note on this clonotype: The junction does not match germline at one end; this may be a read error. The chain has TRBV30 and TRBJ1-1, with D uncertain. Germline loops: CDR1 GTSNPN, CDR2 SVGIG (reference sequence). The length of the CDR3 is 11 residues. CDR3 amino acids: CACTVNTEASF. The CDR3 bases are TGTGCCTGTACGGTGAACACTGAAGCTTCCTTT.

Notes on this clonotype: Mismatch with germline at one junction end may stem from a read error. The J gene is TRBJ2-1, the V gene TRBV5-6; D gene uncertain. CDR1 is SGHDT and CDR2 is YYEEEE in the germline V gene. The CDR3 totals 13 residues. The CDR3: CASSPAQYNEQLF. In DNA form, the CDR3 reads TGTGCCAGCAGCCCAGCGCAGTACAATGAGCAGCTCTTC.

As to this clonotype: The germline gene is not matched at one end of the junction; a read error may be the cause. The rearrangement joins TRBV28 to TRBJ1-1; 8 bases are a match to TRBD1. Germline assignment: CDR1 MDHEN and CDR2 SYDVKM. The CDR3 is made up of 14 amino acids. The CDR3 region is CASSWGQVNTEAFF. The CDR3, as DNA: TGTGCCAGCAGTTGGGGACAGGTTAACACCGAAGCTTTCTTT.